These T cell receptor beta chains were read from a single sample in a study of cytomegalovirus exposure and HLA in healthy donors. Clones were sequenced by immunoSEQ multiplex PCR, and TCRdb holds only the in-frame ones, with some missing. Of some 150,000 clones in the sample, approximately 80% are singletons; the top ten hold 5% to 5.5%. The sequenced sample consisted of PBMCs. Receptors were obtained from a male donor in good health and CMV-seronegative. Each CDR3 is given with its conserved first and last residue. D genes are given only for firm matches. Size tells how often a clone was seen (once, few, many) or the class of an expanded clone, and some rows leave it out.

cdr3_nt: TGCGCCAGCAGCTCGCCGGGACAGGGGGAAGCTTTCTTT
cdr3_aa: CASSSPGQGEAFF
v_call: TRBV4-1
d_call: TRBD1
clone_size: NA
j_call: TRBJ1-1

cdr3_nt: TGTGCCAGCAGCGCTGGGGGGAGGGTTGACTACAATGAGCAGTTCTTC
cdr3_aa: CASSAGGRVDYNEQFF
v_call: TRBV9
d_call: TRBD2
clone_size: once
j_call: TRBJ2-1

cdr3_nt: TGCGCCAGCAGCCCCACAGGGGGCGTCAACAATGAGCAGTTCTTC
cdr3_aa: CASSPTGGVNNEQFF
v_call: TRBV4-1
d_call: TRBD1
clone_size: NA
j_call: TRBJ2-1

cdr3_nt: TGTGCCTGGAGTGTACAGACAGGGAATGAAAAACTGTTTTTT
cdr3_aa: CAWSVQTGNEKLFF
v_call: TRBV30
d_call: TRBD1
clone_size: few
j_call: TRBJ1-4

cdr3_nt: TGTGCCAGCAGCTCTACAGGGCAAGGGGGCTACAATGAGCAGTTCTTC
cdr3_aa: CASSSTGQGGYNEQFF
v_call: TRBV5-6
d_call: NA
clone_size: NA
j_call: TRBJ2-1

cdr3_nt: TGTGCCAGCAGCCCGGACAGGGGGAGAGAGACCCAGTACTTC
cdr3_aa: CASSPDRGRETQYF
v_call: TRBV7-2
d_call: TRBD1
clone_size: NA
j_call: TRBJ2-5

cdr3_nt: TGTGCCAGCAGCAAAGGGGAGACAGGATTAGGCTACACCTTC
cdr3_aa: CASSKGETGLGYTF
v_call: TRBV21-1
d_call: NA
clone_size: once
j_call: TRBJ1-2

cdr3_nt: TGTGCCAGCAGGCCAGGACTTCACCCCTACGAGCAGTACTTC
cdr3_aa: CASRPGLHPYEQYF
v_call: TRBV2
d_call: NA
clone_size: NA
j_call: TRBJ2-7

cdr3_nt: TGTGCCAGCAGTTTGGTCCTACCTTACAATGAGCAGTTCTTC
cdr3_aa: CASSLVLPYNEQFF
v_call: TRBV28
d_call: NA
clone_size: NA
j_call: TRBJ2-1

cdr3_nt: TGTGCCATCAGTGAGCCGGGACTCGGCAGCACAGATACGCAGTATTTT
cdr3_aa: CAISEPGLGSTDTQYF
v_call: TRBV10-3
d_call: NA
clone_size: NA
j_call: TRBJ2-3

cdr3_nt: TGTGCCAGCAGTGAAGGCGGGGGGTATACGCAGTATTTT
cdr3_aa: CASSEGGGYTQYF
v_call: TRBV25-1
d_call: TRBD2
clone_size: once
j_call: TRBJ2-3

cdr3_nt: TGTGCCAGTAACAATAACAGGAATTCACCCCTCCACTTT
cdr3_aa: CASNNNRNSPLHF
v_call: TRBV2
d_call: NA
clone_size: NA
j_call: TRBJ1-6

cdr3_nt: TGTGCCAGCAGCTCTGAGCAGGGTGAAGCTTTCTTT
cdr3_aa: CASSSEQGEAFF
v_call: TRBV7-6
d_call: NA
clone_size: NA
j_call: TRBJ1-1

cdr3_nt: TGCAGTGCTAGGAGCGTAGGCGAGCAGTACTTC
cdr3_aa: CSARSVGEQYF
v_call: TRBV20-1
d_call: NA
clone_size: NA
j_call: TRBJ2-7

cdr3_nt: TGTGCCAGCAGGGGAGGGGACACGCGAGGCTATAATTCACCCCTCCACTTT
cdr3_aa: CASRGGDTRGYNSPLHF
v_call: TRBV2
d_call: NA
clone_size: NA
j_call: TRBJ1-6

cdr3_nt: TGTGCCAGCAGCTTGGAACCAGGGAATTGGAATGAGCAGTTCTTC
cdr3_aa: CASSLEPGNWNEQFF
v_call: TRBV5-8
d_call: NA
clone_size: NA
j_call: TRBJ2-1

cdr3_nt: TGTGCCAGCAGACTAGACAGGAGCGGCACTGAAGCTTTCTTT
cdr3_aa: CASRLDRSGTEAFF
v_call: TRBV6-5
d_call: NA
clone_size: NA
j_call: TRBJ1-1

cdr3_nt: TGTGCCAGCAGCTTAGGAGTAGGGGAAGGCACTGAAGCTTTCTTT
cdr3_aa: CASSLGVGEGTEAFF
v_call: TRBV7-9
d_call: NA
clone_size: NA
j_call: TRBJ1-1

cdr3_nt: TGTGCCAGCAGTGAAGCTAGCGGGGGCCGTAAGGGCGAGACCCAGTACTTC
cdr3_aa: CASSEASGGRKGETQYF
v_call: TRBV2
d_call: TRBD2
clone_size: NA
j_call: TRBJ2-5

cdr3_nt: TGTGCCAGCAGTGACCTACAGGTCACCTACGAGCAGTACTTC
cdr3_aa: CASSDLQVTYEQYF
v_call: TRBV2
d_call: NA
clone_size: once
j_call: TRBJ2-7

cdr3_nt: TGTGCCATCAGTGAGTTAACAGTCTACGAGCAGTACTTC
cdr3_aa: CAISELTVYEQYF
v_call: TRBV10-3
d_call: NA
clone_size: NA
j_call: TRBJ2-7

cdr3_nt: TGTGCCAGCAGCCCTCTCGGGGATAGCAATCAGCCCCAGCATTTT
cdr3_aa: CASSPLGDSNQPQHF
v_call: TRBV5-6
d_call: NA
clone_size: few
j_call: TRBJ1-5

cdr3_nt: TGCGCCAGCAGCCAAGATCGCGGGAACACTGAAGCTTTCTTT
cdr3_aa: CASSQDRGNTEAFF
v_call: TRBV4-3
d_call: NA
clone_size: NA
j_call: TRBJ1-1

cdr3_nt: TGTGCCAGCAGTTACTCTAGCGGGAAAGAGACCCAGTACTTC
cdr3_aa: CASSYSSGKETQYF
v_call: TRBV6-5
d_call: TRBD2
clone_size: NA
j_call: TRBJ2-5

cdr3_nt: TGTGCCAGCAGCTCCCGGGACAGGTCCCCCTACGAGCAGTACTTC
cdr3_aa: CASSSRDRSPYEQYF
v_call: TRBV7-9
d_call: TRBD1
clone_size: NA
j_call: TRBJ2-7

cdr3_nt: TGCGCCAGCAGCCAAGTCGGACAGGGACCCTACGAGCAGTACTTC
cdr3_aa: CASSQVGQGPYEQYF
v_call: TRBV4-1
d_call: TRBD1
clone_size: NA
j_call: TRBJ2-7

cdr3_nt: TGTGCCAGCAGTCGAGGGTTGAGCGGCTACACCTTC
cdr3_aa: CASSRGLSGYTF
v_call: TRBV6-1
d_call: NA
clone_size: NA
j_call: TRBJ1-2

cdr3_nt: TGCAGCGTTGGAACGCACAGCAATACGCAGTATTTC
cdr3_aa: CSVGTHSNTQYF
v_call: TRBV29-1
d_call: NA
clone_size: NA
j_call: TRBJ2-3